These 27 T cell receptor beta chains originate from one sample sequenced in a study of blood T cell repertoires in COVID-19. Clones were sequenced by immunoSEQ multiplex PCR, and TCRdb holds only the in-frame ones, with some missing. The data show 250,000 to 300,000 clones, approximately 85% seen once. The sample was peripheral blood. These receptors came from a man in his fifties or sixties with active or convalescent COVID-19.

The genes are TRBV3-1 (or the pseudogene TRBV3-2) and TRBJ2-2, with 7 positions matching TRBD2. Trimming at V came to 4 bases and at J to 3 bases, leaving 2 bases not matched to a gene. The germline V gene has CDR1 LGHDT and CDR2 YNNKEL (reference sequence). The CDR3 runs to 14 residues. CDR3 nucleotide sequence: TGTGCCAGCAGCCTAGCGGGTTACACCGGGGAGCTGTTTTTT. Protein product: CASSLAGYTGELFF.

The V gene is TRBV7-6, the J gene TRBJ2-3; perhaps TRBD1 as D (6 bases). Trimming removed 1 base from V and 2 bases from J, with 13 bases in between. Germline CDR1 and CDR2: SGHVS and FNYEAQ. CDR3 size: 16 residues. This CDR3 is CASSLGGGRTTDTQYF. The CDR3 DNA reads TGTGCCAGCAGCTTAGGAGGGGGAAGAACCACAGATACGCAGTATTTT.

The chain combines TRBV15 with TRBJ1-2, with 7 bases fitting TRBD1. The J segment lost 6 bases and the V segment lost 0 bases, leaving 10 bases of the junction unmatched. This CDR3 is built from 16 residues. Per the germline V gene, CDR1 is LNHNV and CDR2 is YYDKDF (reference sequence). The CDR3 coding sequence is TGTGCCACCAGCAGAGATCCCCTCGACAGGGCCCATGGCTACACCTTC. Translated: CATSRDPLDRAHGYTF.

This rearrangement joins TRBV21-1 to TRBJ2-3; TRBD2, the D gene given by the table, was not confirmed from the DNA. TRBV21-1 is assigned pseudogene status. The length of the CDR3 is 16 residues. CDR3 coding DNA: TGTGCCAGCAGCATTCCGGGAGGGCCGGGCACAGATACGCAGTATTTT. Its translation: CASSIPGGPGTDTQYF.

This clone was observed once. The rearrangement joins TRBV19 to TRBJ2-2, with 7 bases lining up with TRBD2. J gave up 5 bases and V 5 bases, and 17 bases lay outside the gene matches. The CDR3 extends over 18 amino acids. CDR1 is LNHDA and CDR2 is SQIVND in the germline V gene (reference sequence). CDR3 amino acids: CASSSWTSWTRRTGELFF. CDR3 nucleotide sequence: TGTGCCAGTAGTTCGTGGACTAGTTGGACGAGGAGAACCGGGGAGCTGTTTTTT.

The chain recombines TRBV20-1 with TRBJ1-1, with D perhaps TRBD1 (5 bases). The V gene lost 6 bases and the J gene lost 4 bases, with 18 bases spanning the gap. Per the germline V gene, CDR1 is DFQATT and CDR2 is SNEGSKA (reference sequence). The CDR3 runs to 14 residues. The CDR3 nucleotides are TGCAGTGCCAGTGCGACAGCTGGGGTCACTGAAGCTTTCTTT. As protein: CSASATAGVTEAFF.

The chain links TRBV7-3 to TRBJ2-3; 7 nucleotides line up with TRBD2. The CDR3 is 15 residues long. Germline-derived CDR1 and CDR2 are SGHTA and FQGTGA. J was trimmed by 0 bases and V by 4 bases; bases with no gene match: 4. The CDR3 coding sequence is TGTGCCAGCAGCTACACGGGAGGAAGCACAGATACGCAGTATTTT. Encoded protein: CASSYTGGSTDTQYF.

In this sample, this clone turned up once. This chain links TRBV29-1 with TRBJ2-1, with D unclear. Germline values: CDR1 SQVTM, CDR2 ANQGSEA. Trimming removed 6 bases at V and 0 bases at J, with 9 bases between. The CDR3 contains 13 residues. The CDR3 loop is CSVRVISYNEQFF. The CDR3 bases are TGCAGCGTACGGGTGATCTCCTACAATGAGCAGTTCTTC.

This sequence joins TRBV3-1 (or the pseudogene TRBV3-2) and TRBJ2-3; D call uncertain. Trimming took 7 bases from V and 6 from J, leaving 11 bases between them. CDR3 length: 12 residues. In germline, CDR1 is LGHDT, CDR2 YNNKEL (reference sequence). In DNA, the CDR3 is TGTGCCAGCACTACCCTCGGGGATACGCAGTATTTT. Encoded protein: CASTTLGDTQYF.

V gene TRBV6-5 combines with J gene TRBJ2-3; TRBD1 matches 9 bases. The CDR3 runs to 15 residues. Germline V gives CDR1 MNHEY, CDR2 SVGAGI. With 4 bases clipped from V and 1 base from J, the junction kept 3 bases outside the gene matches. The DNA of the CDR3 is TGTGCCAGCAGTTGGGACAGGGAACGCACAGATACGCAGTATTTT. Protein: CASSWDRERTDTQYF.

The rearrangement links TRBV5-6 to TRBJ2-5; tentative D call: TRBD2 (6 bases). The CDR3 loop spans 14 amino acids. Germline CDR1 SGHDT, CDR2 YYEEEE. V dropped 3 bases and J dropped 2 bases, with 11 bases sitting between them. The CDR3 bases are TGTGCCAGCAGCTCGGCGGGGCCGCAAGAGACCCAGTACTTC. Protein: CASSSAGPQETQYF.

The chain employs TRBV5-1 and TRBJ2-1; possible D gene TRBD1, 6 bases. CDR3 length: 16 residues. Germline V lookup: CDR1 SGHRS, CDR2 YFSETQ. The germline V and J ends were trimmed by 3 bases and 0 bases, with 13 bases remaining between them. The CDR3 DNA sequence: TGCGCCAGCAGCTCGCCCACAGGGAGCTCCTACAATGAGCAGTTCTTC. Amino acids: CASSSPTGSSYNEQFF.

V and J are TRBV5-4 and TRBJ1-2; tentative D call: TRBD1 (5 bases). CDR1 and CDR2 from the germline V gene are SGHNT and YYREEE (reference sequence). The V end lost 0 bases, the J end lost 0 bases, and 9 bases lay between the germline ends. This CDR3 has 15 residues. CDR3 amino acids: CASSLADRTNYGYTF. DNA of the CDR3: TGTGCCAGCAGCTTGGCCGACAGAACTAACTATGGCTACACCTTC.

This chain links TRBV25-1 with TRBJ2-1; a possible D gene is TRBD2 (5 bases). V was pared by 4 bases and J by 7 bases, with 11 bases between. This CDR3 spans 13 amino acids. Germline V gene sequence: CDR1 MGHDK, CDR2 SYGVNS. The CDR3 here is CASSVRPGNEQFF. The CDR3, as DNA: TGTGCCAGCAGTGTAAGACCGGGGAATGAGCAGTTCTTC.

This clone was seen repeatedly, ten times or more. The same CDR3 is also encoded by other DNA sequences in this sample. The J gene is TRBJ1-2, the V gene TRBV3-1 (or the pseudogene TRBV3-2); D not certain. Germline V CDR1 and CDR2: LGHDT, YNNKEL (reference sequence). V gave up 1 base and J gave up 7 bases, with 4 bases separating them. This CDR3 has 11 residues. Written as DNA, the CDR3 is TGTGCCAGCAGCCAAGCAGGTGGCTACACCTTC. It specifies CASSQAGGYTF.

V usage is TRBV5-1 and J usage is TRBJ2-7; weak D call: TRBD1 (6 bases). The CDR3 spans 15 residues. The ends were cut back, 6 bases at V and 7 bases at J, with 23 bases in the middle. Germline V gene data show CDR1 as SGHRS and CDR2 as YFSETQ. The CDR3 loop reads CASTSGTPVSWEQYF. As DNA, the CDR3 is TGCGCCAGCACATCCGGGACACCCGTCTCGTGGGAGCAGTACTTC.

In this sample, this clone turned up once. This chain links TRBV27 with TRBJ1-2; D is ambiguous. V dropped 3 bases and J dropped 8 bases, with 13 bases sitting between them. The CDR3 is made up of 13 amino acids. The germline V gene has CDR1 MNHEY and CDR2 SMNVEV (reference sequence). The CDR3 sequence is CASSLGVGGGYTF. CDR3 in DNA: TGTGCCAGCAGTTTGGGAGTGGGAGGGGGCTACACCTTC.

The rearrangement joins TRBV5-1 to TRBJ2-5, with a possible D match to TRBD2 (5 bases). V lost 4 bases and J 0 bases, leaving 13 bases between the germline ends. This CDR3 is 15 amino acids long. Germline lookup yields CDR1 SGHRS and CDR2 YFSETQ. The chain's CDR3 is CASSDPAGHQETQYF. Written as DNA, the CDR3 is TGCGCCAGCAGCGATCCTGCGGGCCACCAAGAGACCCAGTACTTC.

The rearrangement uses TRBV3-1 (or the pseudogene TRBV3-2) and TRBJ2-7; 11 bases align to TRBD2. Germline loops: CDR1 LGHDT, CDR2 YNNKEL (reference sequence). J lost 7 bases, V lost 4 bases, and 3 bases had no gene match. This CDR3 comprises 13 residues. The CDR3 region is CASSLAGGDEQYF. The DNA for the CDR3 is TGTGCCAGCAGCCTAGCGGGAGGGGATGAGCAGTACTTC.

This clone was found once. The rearrangement joins TRBV7-8 to TRBJ1-4; D remains unclear. The CDR3 length is 14 residues. Germline V gene data show CDR1 as SGHVS and CDR2 as FQNEAQ. V dropped 5 bases and J dropped 0 bases, with 7 bases sitting between them. CDR3 residues: CASSRGATNEKLFF. Here the CDR3 DNA reads TGTGCCAGCAGCCGAGGCGCAACTAATGAAAAACTGTTTTTT.

The genes are TRBV4-3 and TRBJ2-7; D not certain. CDR1 and CDR2 (germline): LGHNA, YSLEER. The V end lost 1 base, the J end lost 3 bases, and 13 bases lay between the germline ends. CDR3 length equals 15 residues. The CDR3 nucleotides read TGCGCCAGCAGCCAAGCAACAGAAAGAGACTACGAGCAGTACTTC. It yields the protein CASSQATERDYEQYF.

The V and J genes are TRBV9 and TRBJ1-6, with 7 bases aligning to TRBD1. CDR3 size: 14 residues. The germline V gene has CDR1 SGDLS and CDR2 YYNGEE. V lost 3 bases and J lost 7; bases outside the gene matches: 4. In nucleotides, the CDR3 is TGTGCCAGCAGCGCGGGACAGACCAATTCACCCCTCCACTTT. It specifies CASSAGQTNSPLHF.

The J gene is TRBJ2-3, the V gene TRBV7-9; tentative D call: TRBD2 (6 bases). V lost 11 bases, J lost 1 base, and 7 bases lay in between. Germline CDR1 reads SEHNR; CDR2 reads FQNEAQ (reference sequence). The CDR3 has 11 residues. The CDR3 loop reads CAGTGTDTQYF. Here the CDR3 DNA reads TGTGCCGGGACTGGCACAGATACGCAGTATTTT.

The V gene is TRBV27, the J gene TRBJ1-1; D is perhaps TRBD1 (6 bases). The CDR3 contains 16 residues. Germline-derived CDR1 and CDR2 are MNHEY and SMNVEV (reference sequence). With 2 bases removed from V and 7 bases from J, the gap between germline ends came to 20 bases. The CDR3 loop is CASSLGLGGAGGEAFF. The CDR3 DNA follows: TGTGCCAGCAGTTTAGGTCTTGGGGGGGCGGGGGGTGAAGCTTTCTTT.

The chain links TRBV27 to TRBJ1-1; maybe TRBD1 (5 bases). CDR3 length: 13 residues. The germline gives CDR1 MNHEY, CDR2 SMNVEV (reference sequence). V gave up 7 bases and J gave up 5 bases, with 14 bases separating them. The CDR3 sequence: CASIHSGGTEAFF. The CDR3 region has the DNA TGTGCCAGCATCCACAGCGGGGGAACTGAAGCTTTCTTT.

The sample holds a few counts of this clone. The chain links TRBV19 to TRBJ2-3, with 7 bases identical to TRBD1. Losses at the gene ends were 4 bases for V and 2 bases for J; bases not matched to a gene: 6. This CDR3 contains 15 residues. Germline values: CDR1 LNHDA, CDR2 SQIVND (reference sequence). The CDR3 DNA sequence: TGTGCCAGTAGTAAGGGGGCAGGGCTCACAGATACGCAGTATTTT. This encodes CASSKGAGLTDTQYF.

In its sample, this clone was seen a few times. The chain uses TRBV28 and TRBJ2-2; D unclear. This CDR3 has 14 residues. Germline V CDR1 and CDR2: MDHEN, SYDVKM. Trimming cost V 6 bases and J 4 bases, with 12 bases left between them. In DNA, the CDR3 is TGTGCCAGCAGCTTTCCCCCACTCACCGGGGAGCTGTTTTTT. Translating it yields CASSFPPLTGELFF.